These 19 T cell receptor beta chains came from one sample sequenced in a study of Ad26.COV2.S vaccination and SARS-CoV-2 variants. The treatment denotes: some 20 received Ad26.COV2.S at low or high dose, single or two shots; about 5 received placebo; per-sample allocation not given. On day 63 after the first injection, vaccine and placebo recipients gave samples. Repertoires were generated with immunoSEQ multiplex PCR, while TCRdb's copy carries only in-frame clones and drops some. Of around 400,000 clones listed, 75% to 90% are singletons. The starting material was peripheral blood, obtained in a trial of Ad26.COV2.S vaccine versus placebo. Receptors were obtained from a person between 18 and 65 years old who received the Ad26.COV2.S COVID-19 vaccine or a placebo.

The chain links TRBV7-8 to TRBJ2-1; TRBD2 aligns across 7 bases. Germline loops: CDR1 SGHVS, CDR2 FQNEAQ. The CDR3 has 14 residues. V lost 5 bases to trimming and J lost 6 bases; unmatched junction nucleotides: 7. Here the CDR3 reads CASSPAGDFNEQFF. CDR3 in DNA: TGTGCCAGCAGCCCGGCGGGAGACTTCAATGAGCAGTTCTTC.

CDR3 nucleotide sequence: TGTGCCAGTAGTGTCAGGTTGAGCTCTGGGGCCAACGTCCTGACTTTC. Its translation is CASSVRLSSGANVLTF. This chain joins TRBV19 and TRBJ2-6; D unclear. This CDR3 is built from 16 residues. V was trimmed by 5 bases and J by 0 bases, leaving 11 bases between them. CDR1 is LNHDA, CDR2 SQIVND, per germline (reference sequence).

CDR3 sequence: CASSARLNTGELFF. CDR3 nucleotide sequence: TGTGCCAGTAGTGCACGACTGAACACCGGGGAGCTGTTTTTT. J is TRBJ2-2 and V is TRBV19, with D uncertain. This CDR3 has 14 amino acids. The V gene lost 5 bases and the J gene lost 1 base, with 8 bases spanning the gap. From germline, CDR1 is LNHDA and CDR2 SQIVND (reference sequence).

This rearrangement joins TRBV4-3 to TRBJ2-1; 11 nucleotides match TRBD2. CDR1 and CDR2 (germline): LGHNA, YSLEER. V shed 0 bases and J 8 bases; nucleotides not matched to a gene: 6. This CDR3 comprises 16 residues. The CDR3 is CASSQDELAGVHEQFF. The CDR3 DNA is TGCGCCAGCAGCCAAGATGAACTAGCGGGAGTTCATGAGCAGTTCTTC.

This chain uses TRBV19 with TRBJ1-6; no reliable D call. Deletions cut 5 bases from V and 10 bases from J, with 12 bases between. Looked up from germline, CDR1 is LNHDA and CDR2 is SQIVND (reference sequence). The CDR3 has 13 residues. This CDR3 is CASSPPGGSPLHF. The CDR3 bases are TGTGCCAGTAGTCCCCCCGGAGGGTCACCCCTCCACTTT.

About this clone itself: At the DNA level, this CDR3 is encoded by other sequences in the same sample as well. The rearrangement links TRBV28 to TRBJ1-2, with D maybe TRBD1 (5 bases). From germline, CDR1 is MDHEN and CDR2 SYDVKM. Trimming pared 2 bases from V and 4 bases from J, leaving 5 bases between. The CDR3 consists of 12 residues. DNA of the CDR3: TGTGCCAGCAGTTTAGGGACCTATGGCTACACCTTC. This encodes CASSLGTYGYTF.

This clone has only a few counts. This chain uses TRBV14 with TRBJ2-2; TRBD2 agrees at 11 bases. After removal of 0 bases from V and 4 bases from J, the junction contained 4 bases not matched to a gene. Per germline, CDR1 SGHDN and CDR2 FVKESK. CDR3 size: 17 residues. The CDR3 DNA reads TGTGCCAGCAGCCAAGATGTAGCGGGAGGGGTCACCGGGGAGCTGTTTTTT. Amino acid sequence: CASSQDVAGGVTGELFF.

V gene TRBV20-1 combines with J gene TRBJ1-2; 10 nucleotides align to TRBD1. The V gene end was trimmed by 3 bases and the J gene end by 7 bases; junction bases not matched to a gene: 5. Germline V CDR1 and CDR2: DFQATT, SNEGSKA (reference sequence). The CDR3 extends over 13 amino acids. CDR3 nucleotides: TGCAGTGCTAGTGGGACAGGGGCGGGTGGCTACACCTTC. It specifies CSASGTGAGGYTF.

Comment on this clone: This sample also contains other DNA sequences that code for the same CDR3. V is TRBV28 and J is TRBJ1-5, with 7 nucleotides matching TRBD1. The germline gives CDR1 MDHEN, CDR2 SYDVKM. The CDR3 sequence is 14 residues long. After removal of 5 bases from V and 2 bases from J, the junction contained 3 bases not matched to a gene. CDR3 in amino acids: CASSLTGGNQPQHF. CDR3 DNA: TGTGCCAGCAGTCTAACAGGGGGCAATCAGCCCCAGCATTTT. Using reference TRBV28 and TRBJ1-5 for the parts outside the CDR3, the full variable domain is DVKVTQSSRYLVKRTGEKVFLECVQDMDHENMFWYRQDPGLGLRLIYFSYDVKMKEKGDIPEGYSVSREKKERFSLILESASTNQTSMYLCASSLTGGNQPQHFGDGTRLSIL.

The chain has TRBV19 and TRBJ2-7; no definite D call. Trimming removed 4 bases at V and 1 base at J, with 17 bases between. Germline CDR1 reads LNHDA; CDR2 reads SQIVND (reference sequence). The CDR3 length is 16 residues. In nucleotides, the CDR3 is TGTGCCAGTAGTACCTCAACCGCCGGGCTATCCTACGAGCAGTACTTC. The encoded protein is CASSTSTAGLSYEQYF.

The CDR3 sequence is CAWTPYLGGPRNEQFF. DNA of the CDR3: TGTGCCTGGACCCCCTATTTGGGGGGGCCCCGCAATGAGCAGTTCTTC. This chain uses TRBV30 with TRBJ2-1; tentatively, D is TRBD2 (7 bases). Trimming took off 4 bases at V and 6 bases at J, with 22 bases between the two ends. CDR1 GTSNPN and CDR2 SVGIG come from the germline V gene (reference sequence). The CDR3 loop spans 16 amino acids.

The gene calls are TRBV5-1 and TRBJ2-5; possibly TRBD1 or TRBD2 for D (5 bases each). The CDR3 covers 15 residues. CDR1 and CDR2 (germline): SGHRS, YFSETQ. The V end lost 6 bases, the J end lost 0 bases, and 15 bases lay between the germline ends. CDR3: CASKWSGTNQETQYF. The CDR3 DNA sequence: TGCGCCAGCAAGTGGTCAGGGACGAACCAAGAGACCCAGTACTTC.

This chain joins TRBV5-1 and TRBJ2-7; 7 positions match TRBD1. The germline CDR1 and CDR2 sequences are SGHRS and YFSETQ. The trim removed 0 bases at V and 0 bases at J, leaving 3 bases unmatched. This CDR3 has 15 amino acids. CDR3 DNA: TGCGCCAGCAGCTTGGGACAGGGAAGCTCCTACGAGCAGTACTTC. Protein sequence: CASSLGQGSSYEQYF.

The rearrangement joins TRBV9 to TRBJ1-2, with D possibly being TRBD1 (6 bases). The ends were cut back, 1 base at V and 0 bases at J, with 10 bases in the middle. The CDR3 has 15 residues. CDR1 and CDR2 (germline): SGDLS, YYNGEE. This chain's CDR3 is CASSVRDTPNYGYTF. The CDR3 DNA is TGTGCCAGCAGCGTACGGGACACCCCTAACTATGGCTACACCTTC.

J is TRBJ2-2 and V is TRBV5-1; 7 bases map to TRBD2. Germline V gives CDR1 SGHRS, CDR2 YFSETQ. With V trimmed by 4 bases and J by 7 bases, 10 bases remained unmatched. The CDR3 runs 15 residues. CDR3 nucleotide sequence: TGCGCCAGCAGCGAAAGCGGACTAGAGGACGGGGAGCTGTTTTTT. Protein product: CASSESGLEDGELFF.

A single count supports this clone. V is TRBV7-6 and J is TRBJ2-1, with unresolved D. The V and J ends lost 6 bases and 6 bases respectively, with 15 bases between them. CDR1 and CDR2 from the germline V gene are SGHVS and FNYEAQ. This CDR3 contains 14 residues. In DNA, the CDR3 is TGTGCCAGCAGAGAAGGTCTAAAGTCCAATGAGCAGTTCTTC. This encodes CASREGLKSNEQFF. Together with reference TRBV7-6 and TRBJ2-1, the CDR3 gives the full variable domain: GAGVSQSPRYKVTKRGQDVALRCDPISGHVSLYWYRQALGQGPEFLTYFNYEAQQDKSGLPNDRFSAERPEGSISTLTIQRTEQRDSAMYRCASREGLKSNEQFFGPGTRLTVL.

V and J are TRBV6-5 and TRBJ2-2; D not certain. In germline, CDR1 is MNHEY, CDR2 SVGAGI. V lost 7 bases and J 0 bases, leaving 9 bases between the germline ends. The CDR3 covers 14 residues. CDR3 protein: CASKGSANTGELFF. In nucleotides, the CDR3 is TGTGCCAGCAAGGGCAGCGCGAACACCGGGGAGCTGTTTTTT.

The chain has TRBV6-5 and TRBJ2-7, with 7 positions matching TRBD1. From germline, CDR1 is MNHEY and CDR2 SVGAGI. V dropped 5 bases and J dropped 4; count of bases not matched to a gene: 8. CDR3 length: 14 residues. The CDR3 region has the DNA TGTGCCAGCAGTCTACAGGGGCCCTTGTACGAGCAGTACTTC. This codes for CASSLQGPLYEQYF.

This rearrangement joins TRBV12-3 or TRBV12-4 to TRBJ2-7; 11 bases line up with TRBD2. The CDR3 totals 12 residues. The ends lost 7 bases at V and 5 bases at J; junction bases unmatched: 1. This CDR3 reads CASMGLADEQYF. CDR3 DNA: TGTGCCAGCATGGGACTAGCGGACGAGCAGTACTTC.